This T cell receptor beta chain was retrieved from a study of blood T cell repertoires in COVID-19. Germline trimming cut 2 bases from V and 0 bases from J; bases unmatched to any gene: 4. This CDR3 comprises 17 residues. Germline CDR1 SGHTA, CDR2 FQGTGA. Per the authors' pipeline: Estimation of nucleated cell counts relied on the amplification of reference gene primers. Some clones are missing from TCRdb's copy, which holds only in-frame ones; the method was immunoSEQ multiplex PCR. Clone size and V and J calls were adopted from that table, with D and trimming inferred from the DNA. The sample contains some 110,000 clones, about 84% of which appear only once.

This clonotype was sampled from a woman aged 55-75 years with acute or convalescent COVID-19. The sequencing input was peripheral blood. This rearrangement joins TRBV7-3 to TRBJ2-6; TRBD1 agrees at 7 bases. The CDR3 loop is CASSLSGTVSGANVLTF. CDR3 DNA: TGTGCCAGCAGCTTATCGGGGACAGTCTCTGGGGCCAACGTCCTGACTTTC.